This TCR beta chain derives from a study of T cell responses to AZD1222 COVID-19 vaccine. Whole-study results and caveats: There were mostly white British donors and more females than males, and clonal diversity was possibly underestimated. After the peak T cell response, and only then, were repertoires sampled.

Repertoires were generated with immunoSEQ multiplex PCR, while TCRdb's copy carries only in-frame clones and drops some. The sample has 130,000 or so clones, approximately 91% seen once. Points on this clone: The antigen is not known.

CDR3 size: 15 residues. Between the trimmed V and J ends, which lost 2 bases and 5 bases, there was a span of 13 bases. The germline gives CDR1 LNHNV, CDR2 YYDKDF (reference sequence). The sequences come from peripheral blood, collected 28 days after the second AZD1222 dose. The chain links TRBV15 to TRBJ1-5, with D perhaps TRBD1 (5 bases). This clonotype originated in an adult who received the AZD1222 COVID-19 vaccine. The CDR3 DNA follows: TGTGCCACCAGCAGATGGGTCGGAGGGGATCAGCCCCAGCATTTT. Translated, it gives CATSRWVGGDQPQHF.